Each of the 16 T cell receptor beta chains below was sequenced from the same sample in a study of CD8 T cells in ankylosing spondylitis. Findings and caveats of the study: It appeared that ankylosing spondylitis blood was characterized by a TCR beta motif of eight highly homologous variants.

TCRdb reanalysed the 5' RACE reads using MiXCR and keeps one entry per CDR3 protein. The sample gives under 950,000 distinct CDR3 sequences, around 19% of which show up once; around 19% is in the top ten. These receptors' targets are unknown. The sample comprised blood, either unsorted or a sorted T cell fraction (not recorded which). These TCRs come from a male donor with ankylosing spondylitis.

The chain carries TRBV25-1 and TRBJ1-1; tentative D call: TRBD1 (5 bases). The V end lost 6 bases, the J end lost 5 bases, and 13 bases lay between the germline ends. CDR3 size: 13 residues. Per the germline V gene, CDR1 is MGHDK and CDR2 is SYGVNS. The CDR3 nucleotides read TGTGCCAGCAGGTTGACAGCAGGGACTGAAGCTTTCTTT. Its protein product is CASRLTAGTEAFF. The whole variable domain, remainder taken from reference TRBV25-1 and TRBJ1-1, is EADIYQTPRYLVIGTGKKITLECSQTMGHDKMYWYQQDPGMELHLIHYSYGVNSTEKGDLSSESTVSRIRTEHFPLTLESARPSHTSQYLCASRLTAGTEAFFGQGTRLTVV.

This sequence joins TRBV6-5 and TRBJ2-3; TRBD2 matches at 9 bases. J lost 4 bases, V lost 1 base, and 6 bases had no gene match. Germline values: CDR1 MNHEY, CDR2 SVGAGI. The CDR3 is 16 amino acids. The CDR3 region is CASSYFSGGGADTQYF. The DNA for the CDR3 is TGTGCCAGCAGTTACTTTAGCGGGGGAGGGGCAGATACGCAGTATTTT.

This chain joins TRBV20-1 and TRBJ2-7, with 9 bases fitting TRBD2. The CDR3 loop spans 15 amino acids. Germline loops: CDR1 DFQATT, CDR2 SNEGSKA (reference sequence). The V segment lost 3 bases and the J segment 3 bases; nucleotides outside the gene matches: 9. CDR3 DNA: TGCAGTGCTAGGTCCCTAGCGGGGAGTTACTACGAGCAGTACTTC. As protein: CSARSLAGSYYEQYF.

A few counts support this clonotype. The rearrangement links TRBV6-5 to TRBJ1-3; 8 bases are shared with TRBD1. This CDR3 is built from 16 residues. Germline loops: CDR1 MNHEY, CDR2 SVGAGI. Trimming removed 2 bases from V and 3 bases from J; junction bases left unmatched: 6. The DNA for the CDR3 is TGTGCCAGCAGTTACCGGCAGGGGGCTGGTGGAAACACCATATATTTT. This translates into CASSYRQGAGGNTIYF.

The V gene is TRBV12-3 or TRBV12-4, the J gene TRBJ2-3, with TRBD2 identical over 9 bases. With V trimmed by 6 bases and J by 6 bases, 10 bases remained unmatched. The CDR3 has 15 residues. The CDR3 region is CASRSRGGALDTQYF. CDR3 bases: TGTGCCAGCAGAAGCCGCGGGGGGGCCTTGGATACGCAGTATTTT.

The chain uses TRBV18 and TRBJ2-7, with unresolved D. Germline V gene lookup returns CDR1 KGHSH and CDR2 LQKENI. V was shortened by 3 bases and J by 4 bases, with 13 bases between the two germline ends. The CDR3 has 14 residues. In DNA form, the CDR3 reads TGTGCCAGCTCACCCCCGGGTCCTATTTACGAGCAGTACTTC. Translating gives CASSPPGPIYEQYF.

The chain recombines TRBV2 with TRBJ2-3; no clear D. The CDR3 covers 17 residues. V lost 8 bases to trimming and J lost 5 bases, with 26 bases between them. The germline gives CDR1 SNHLY, CDR2 FYNNEI. The DNA for the CDR3 is TGTGCCAGCCGTTTTTCCGGCGTAGTTATTTCGGGAGATACGCAGTATTTT. Protein: CASRFSGVVISGDTQYF.

The chain is built from TRBV29-1 and TRBJ2-7, with D possibly being TRBD2 (5 bases). The germline V and J ends were trimmed by 1 base and 2 bases, with 12 bases remaining between them. The CDR3 runs 14 residues. Germline V gene sequence: CDR1 SQVTM, CDR2 ANQGSEA. The CDR3 loop is CSVEGLAGPYEQYF. DNA of the CDR3: TGCAGCGTTGAAGGTCTAGCAGGTCCCTACGAGCAGTACTTC.

The V gene is TRBV29-1, the J gene TRBJ2-1, with 7 bases identical to TRBD2. The CDR3 covers 14 residues. Trimming at V came to 2 bases and at J to 6 bases, leaving 7 bases not matched to a gene. CDR1 and CDR2 from the germline V gene are SQVTM and ANQGSEA. The CDR3 bases are TGCAGCGTTGAATGGGACGGGAGGCCCAATGAGCAGTTCTTC. Translated: CSVEWDGRPNEQFF.

This clonotype was seen a few times. The chain employs TRBV6-5 and TRBJ1-6, with no clear D. The CDR3 is 13 amino acids. The ends were cut back, 2 bases at V and 9 bases at J, with 8 bases in the middle. Germline CDR1 reads MNHEY; CDR2 reads SVGAGI. CDR3 DNA sequence: TGTGCCAGCAGTTACCCTCCCCCTTCACCCCTCCACTTT. The encoded protein is CASSYPPPSPLHF.

This clonotype turned up a few times. This rearrangement joins TRBV7-9 to TRBJ2-1; 7 bases align to TRBD1. Germline V gives CDR1 SEHNR, CDR2 FQNEAQ (reference sequence). This CDR3 is 15 amino acids long. The ends lost 5 bases at V and 7 bases at J; junction bases unmatched: 11. The CDR3 bases are TGTGCCAGCAGCCTTACAGGGGTCGGATCAAATGAGCAGTTCTTC. It codes for CASSLTGVGSNEQFF.

The CDR3 loop is CASSQDRLDSRTGEAFF. Here the CDR3 DNA reads TGTGCCAGCAGCCAAGATCGTCTGGACTCCAGAACAGGTGAAGCTTTCTTT. V usage is TRBV4-2 and J usage is TRBJ1-1, with D maybe TRBD1 (5 bases). The V gene lost 0 bases and the J gene lost 7 bases, with 21 bases spanning the gap. Germline V gene data show CDR1 as LGHNA and CDR2 as YNFKEQ. This CDR3 region has 17 residues.

This clonotype was seen a few times. This rearrangement joins TRBV6-1 to TRBJ1-1, with TRBD1 identical over 9 bases. Germline-derived CDR1 and CDR2 are MNHNS and SASEGT. The V gene end was trimmed by 6 bases and the J gene end by 5 bases; junction bases not matched to a gene: 4. This CDR3 region has 13 residues. CDR3 residues: CASRGTGKTEAFF. The CDR3 DNA follows: TGTGCCAGCAGGGGGACAGGGAAGACTGAAGCTTTCTTT.

The V call is TRBV7-3, the J call TRBJ2-3; D gene uncertain. The CDR3 consists of 13 residues. V lost 5 bases and J 2 bases, leaving 8 bases between the germline ends. Per the germline V gene, CDR1 is SGHTA and CDR2 is FQGTGA. CDR3 sequence: CASSLLPTDTQYF. The DNA of the CDR3 is TGTGCCAGCAGCCTCCTTCCCACAGATACGCAGTATTTT.

The chain recombines TRBV20-1 with TRBJ2-7, with 11 bases that match TRBD1. There are 14 residues in the CDR3. Germline V gives CDR1 DFQATT, CDR2 SNEGSKA (reference sequence). V was clipped by 6 bases and J by 4 bases; unmatched bases: 8. CDR3 in amino acids: CSATQGQGGYEQYF. CDR3 DNA sequence: TGCAGTGCCACCCAGGGACAGGGGGGGTACGAGCAGTACTTC.

This clonotype appeared a few times. DNA of the CDR3: TGTGCCAGCAGCTTCCGACAGGGACTTCGCTATGGCTACACCTTC. Translating gives CASSFRQGLRYGYTF. V and J are TRBV7-2 and TRBJ1-2; 7 bases fit TRBD1. The CDR3 runs 15 residues. J gave up 4 bases and V 3 bases, and 8 bases lay outside the gene matches. Per germline, CDR1 SGHTA and CDR2 FQGNSA.